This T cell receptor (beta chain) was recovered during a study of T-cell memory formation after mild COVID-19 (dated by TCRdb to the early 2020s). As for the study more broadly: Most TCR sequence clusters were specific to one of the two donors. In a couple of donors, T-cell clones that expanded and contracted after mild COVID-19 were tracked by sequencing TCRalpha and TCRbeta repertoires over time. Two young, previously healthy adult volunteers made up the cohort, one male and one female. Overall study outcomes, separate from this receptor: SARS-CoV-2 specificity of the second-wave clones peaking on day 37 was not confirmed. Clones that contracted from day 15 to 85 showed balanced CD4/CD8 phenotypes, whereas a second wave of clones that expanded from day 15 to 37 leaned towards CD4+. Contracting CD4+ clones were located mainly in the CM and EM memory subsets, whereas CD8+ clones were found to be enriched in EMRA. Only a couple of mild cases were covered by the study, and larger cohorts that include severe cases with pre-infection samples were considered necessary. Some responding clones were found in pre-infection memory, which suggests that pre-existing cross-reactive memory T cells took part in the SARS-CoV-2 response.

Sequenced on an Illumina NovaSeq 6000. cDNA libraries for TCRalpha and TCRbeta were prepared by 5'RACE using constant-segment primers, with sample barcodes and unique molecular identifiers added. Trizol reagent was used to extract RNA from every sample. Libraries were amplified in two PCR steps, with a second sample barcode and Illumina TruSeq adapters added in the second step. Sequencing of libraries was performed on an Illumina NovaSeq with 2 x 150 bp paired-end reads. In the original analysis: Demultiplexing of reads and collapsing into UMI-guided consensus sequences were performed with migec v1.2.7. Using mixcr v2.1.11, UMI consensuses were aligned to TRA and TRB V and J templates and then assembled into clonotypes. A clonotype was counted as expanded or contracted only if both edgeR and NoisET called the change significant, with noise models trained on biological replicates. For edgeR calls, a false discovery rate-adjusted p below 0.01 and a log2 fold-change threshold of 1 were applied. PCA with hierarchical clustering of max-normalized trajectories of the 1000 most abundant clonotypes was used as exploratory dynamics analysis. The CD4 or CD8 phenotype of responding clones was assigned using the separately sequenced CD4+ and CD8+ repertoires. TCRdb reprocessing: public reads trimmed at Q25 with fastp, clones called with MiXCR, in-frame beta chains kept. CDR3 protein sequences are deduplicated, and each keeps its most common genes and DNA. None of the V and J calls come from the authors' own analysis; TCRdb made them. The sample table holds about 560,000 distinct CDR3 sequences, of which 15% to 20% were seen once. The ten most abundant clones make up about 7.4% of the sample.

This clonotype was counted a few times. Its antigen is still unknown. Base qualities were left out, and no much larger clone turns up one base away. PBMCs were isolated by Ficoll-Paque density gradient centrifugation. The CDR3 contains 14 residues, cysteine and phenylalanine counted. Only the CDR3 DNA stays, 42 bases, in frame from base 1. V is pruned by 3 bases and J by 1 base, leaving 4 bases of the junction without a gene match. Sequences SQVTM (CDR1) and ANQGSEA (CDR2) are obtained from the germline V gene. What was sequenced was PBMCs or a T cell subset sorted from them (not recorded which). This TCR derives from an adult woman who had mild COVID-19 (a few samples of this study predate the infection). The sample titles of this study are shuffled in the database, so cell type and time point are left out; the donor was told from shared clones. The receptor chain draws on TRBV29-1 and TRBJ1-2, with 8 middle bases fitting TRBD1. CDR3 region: CSVEAGGLNYGYTF. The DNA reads TGCAGCGTTGAGGCAGGGGGCCTTAACTATGGCTACACCTTC.